The T cell receptor beta chain described here comes from a study of T cell responses to AZD1222 COVID-19 vaccine. As for the study in general: Second doses were pooled across both intervals (about 4 or about 12 weeks). Study-wide points: The study found vaccine-associated CD4 TCRs spanning spike, dominant at 160-218 and 743-854. Nearly half of spike-specific TCRs reportedly target unmutated variant regions. The donors showed a predominance of white British ancestry and of females, with possible underestimation of clonal diversity.

Details on this clone: Its antigen is not identified.

Trimming removed 6 bases from V and 10 bases from J, with 12 bases in between. CDR3 length equals 12 residues. This table comes from immunoSEQ multiplex PCR, and its TCRdb copy is limited to in-frame clones, with some not included. The repertoire holds more than 80,000 clones, with under 90% as singletons. The sequence was collected from an adult in good health. The source was peripheral blood, collected on day 0 of AZD1222 vaccination. The chain joins TRBV12-3 or TRBV12-4 to TRBJ1-4; unclear D gene. CDR3 loop: CASSSGERKLFF. CDR3 nucleotide sequence: TGTGCCAGCAGCTCGGGCGAGAGAAAACTGTTTTTT.